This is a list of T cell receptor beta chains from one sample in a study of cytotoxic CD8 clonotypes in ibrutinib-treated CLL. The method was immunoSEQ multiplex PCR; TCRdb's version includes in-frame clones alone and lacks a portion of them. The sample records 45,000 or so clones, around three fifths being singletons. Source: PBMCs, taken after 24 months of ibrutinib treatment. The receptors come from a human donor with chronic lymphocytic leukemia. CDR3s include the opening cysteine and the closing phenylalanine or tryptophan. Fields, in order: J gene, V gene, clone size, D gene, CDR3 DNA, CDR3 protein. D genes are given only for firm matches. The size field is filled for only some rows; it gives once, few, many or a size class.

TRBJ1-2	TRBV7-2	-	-	TGTGCCAGCAGCTTAGGACAGGTGATGACCTATGGCTACACCTTC	CASSLGQVMTYGYTF
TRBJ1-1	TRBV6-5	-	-	TGTGCCAGCAGTTTCGATTGGGGCAGGAGGAACACTGAAGCTTTCTTT	CASSFDWGRRNTEAFF
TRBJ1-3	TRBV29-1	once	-	TGCAGCGCCCAATCCGGCGGACCCTCTGGAAACACCATATATTTT	CSAQSGGPSGNTIYF
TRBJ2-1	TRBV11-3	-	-	TGTGCCAGCAGCTTAGTCGGGGGATCCAATGAGCAGTTCTTC	CASSLVGGSNEQFF
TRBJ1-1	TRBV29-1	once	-	TGCAGCGTTGATGCCCGGACAGTGAACACTGAAGCTTTCTTT	CSVDARTVNTEAFF
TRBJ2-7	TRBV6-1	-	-	TGTGCCAGCAGTGAATGGCGGGGGCTACGCTACGAGCAGTACTTC	CASSEWRGLRYEQYF
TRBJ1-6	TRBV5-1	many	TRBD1	TGCGCCAGCAGCCGACAGGGGAGGGAGAATTCACCCCTCCACTTT	CASSRQGRENSPLHF
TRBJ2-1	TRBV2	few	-	TGTGCCAGCACGAGGACAGCCACCTCAGATGAGCAGTTCTTC	CASTRTATSDEQFF
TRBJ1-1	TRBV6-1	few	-	TGTGCCAGCAGTGGAGTCCCCGCGTGGAACACTGAAGCTTTCTTT	CASSGVPAWNTEAFF
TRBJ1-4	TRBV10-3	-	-	TGTGCCACCAGAGGACAGCCCGGGAGTGAAAAACTGTTTTTT	CATRGQPGSEKLFF
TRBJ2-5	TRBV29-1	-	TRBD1	TGCAGCGTGACCCGACAGGGGTTCCAAGAGACCCAGTACTTC	CSVTRQGFQETQYF
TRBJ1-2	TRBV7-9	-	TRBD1	TGTGCCAGCAGCTCTATAGACGCGAGACAGGGAAACAATGGCTACACCTTC	CASSSIDARQGNNGYTF
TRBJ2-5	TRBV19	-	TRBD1	TGTGCCAGTAGTCGAGGACAGGGGGTACCGGAGACCCAGTACTTC	CASSRGQGVPETQYF
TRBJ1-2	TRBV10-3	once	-	TGTGCCATCAGTACCACAGGGTCGGGGGGCTACACCTTC	CAISTTGSGGYTF
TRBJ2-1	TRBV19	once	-	TGTGCCAGTAGTATGGATGGTCTATTCCCGTTCTTC	CASSMDGLFPFF
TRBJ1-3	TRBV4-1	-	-	TGCGCCAGCAGCCAAGCTCCCTGGGTTTCCAGATCCTCTGGAAACACCATATATTTT	CASSQAPWVSRSSGNTIYF